Described below is a single TCR beta chain sequence and its context. Study processing details: Scientists estimated how many nucleated cells there were by amplifying reference gene primers. Clones were read by immunoSEQ multiplex PCR, and TCRdb kept only the in-frame ones, dropping some. That table gives V, J and clone size, and the DNA gave D and trimming. The profile shows 45,000 or so clones, 65% to 85% of them singletons. The germline V gene has CDR1 SGHVS and CDR2 FQNEAQ. The CDR3 spans 15 residues. Trimming took 1 base from V and 0 from J; bases not matched to a gene: 2. These data come from a study of blood T cell repertoires in COVID-19. Turning to the study itself: Acute-phase and convalescent COVID-19 samples originated in the United States, Italy and Spain. T cells, B-cell-depleted T cells, or PBMCs provided the cDNA or gDNA that served as material.

This receptor was identified in an elderly man in a cohort sampled during active COVID-19. The chain recombines TRBV7-8 with TRBJ2-7, with 8 positions matching TRBD2. Sequencing used peripheral blood. The CDR3 DNA sequence: TGTGCCAGCAGCTTAGTGGGGACTAGCTCCTACGAGCAGTACTTC. It translates to CASSLVGTSSYEQYF.